This passage covers 9 T cell receptor beta chains from one sample sequenced in a study of response to subunit inactivated influenza vaccine. In TCRdb, the RT-PCR reads were re-called with MiXCR into one record per CDR3 protein. The sample lists roughly 790,000 distinct CDR3 sequences, 20% to 25% occurring once. The sample was PBMCs from blood, taken roughly 5 days after vaccination. These receptors all stem from a man aged 50-59 years who received an inactivated influenza vaccine.

This clonotype was counted only a few times. The chain is built from TRBV7-9 and TRBJ1-3; no reliable D call. Germline CDR1 reads SEHNR; CDR2 reads FQNEAQ (reference sequence). The CDR3 runs 15 residues. Trimming cost V 1 base and J 1 base, with 8 bases left between them. Written as DNA, the CDR3 is TGTGCCAGCAGCTTAGGTGCGGATTCTGGAAACACCATATATTTT. Encoded protein: CASSLGADSGNTIYF.

This clonotype showed up many times. The chain combines TRBV20-1 with TRBJ2-7; 10 positions match TRBD1. The V segment lost 5 bases and the J segment 5 bases; nucleotides outside the gene matches: 12. The germline V gene has CDR1 DFQATT and CDR2 SNEGSKA (reference sequence). The CDR3 contains 15 residues. This CDR3 reads CSAPSPGQGRNEQYF. In DNA, the CDR3 is TGCAGTGCTCCCTCTCCGGGACAGGGGCGGAACGAGCAGTACTTC.

At least ten counts were recorded for this clonotype. The chain links TRBV18 to TRBJ2-6, with TRBD1 matching over 7 bases. The V segment lost 4 bases and the J segment 2 bases; nucleotides outside the gene matches: 2. The CDR3 is made up of 15 amino acids. CDR1 KGHSH and CDR2 LQKENI come from the germline V gene. CDR3 nucleotides: TGTGCCAGCTCACGACAGGGCGCTGGGGCCAACGTCCTGACTTTC. Its translation: CASSRQGAGANVLTF. The full variable domain, its missing parts supplied by reference TRBV18 and TRBJ2-6, is NAGVMQNPRHLVRRRGQEARLRCSPMKGHSHVYWYRQLPEEGLKFMVYLQKENIIDESGMPKERFSAEFPKEGPSILRIQQVVRGDSAAYFCASSRQGAGANVLTFGAGSRLTVL.

This chain uses TRBV20-1 with TRBJ2-6, with D possibly matching TRBD1 (6 bases). The germline V gene has CDR1 DFQATT and CDR2 SNEGSKA (reference sequence). The V and J ends lost 5 bases and 0 bases respectively, with 17 bases between them. This CDR3 region has 17 residues. The CDR3 sequence is CSAPRTAGHSGANVLTF. The CDR3 DNA is TGCAGTGCTCCGCGGACAGCTGGTCACTCTGGGGCCAACGTCCTGACTTTC.

This clonotype was seen only a few times. The V and J genes are TRBV20-1 and TRBJ2-1, with no clear D. The V gene lost 0 bases and the J gene lost 5 bases, with 14 bases spanning the gap. CDR1 is DFQATT and CDR2 is SNEGSKA in the germline V gene (reference sequence). The CDR3 contains 15 residues. The CDR3 coding sequence is TGCAGTGCTAGAGATATTAGATCGATAAACAATGAGCAGTTCTTC. Its protein is CSARDIRSINNEQFF.

V usage is TRBV5-6 and J usage is TRBJ1-1; D might be TRBD1 (5 bases). Deletions cut 1 base from V and 5 bases from J, with 12 bases between. The CDR3 has 14 residues. In germline, CDR1 is SGHDT, CDR2 YYEEEE. The CDR3: CASSLWGGRTEAFF. CDR3 nucleotides: TGTGCCAGCAGCTTGTGGGGGGGGAGGACTGAAGCTTTCTTT.

This clonotype showed up just a few times. The CDR3 DNA reads TGTGCCAGCAGCCAAGATTTGAGGGGAGGCGAGCAGTACTTC. Protein sequence: CASSQDLRGGEQYF. The chain carries TRBV4-2 and TRBJ2-7; D is perhaps TRBD2 (6 bases). V dropped 0 bases and J dropped 6 bases, with 12 bases sitting between them. CDR1 and CDR2 from the germline V gene are LGHNA and YNFKEQ. This CDR3 spans 14 amino acids.

This chain uses TRBV6-2 or TRBV6-3 with TRBJ1-1, with 8 bases lining up with TRBD1. CDR1 is MNHEY, CDR2 SVGEGT, per germline. The ends lost 11 bases at V and 1 base at J; junction bases unmatched: 6. The CDR3 sequence is 13 residues long. The CDR3 is CAGSGTGNTEAFF. CDR3 in DNA: TGTGCCGGCTCCGGGACAGGGAACACTGAAGCTTTCTTT.

The V call is TRBV20-1, the J call TRBJ2-1; no definite D call. CDR1 and CDR2 (germline): DFQATT, SNEGSKA (reference sequence). The CDR3 has 13 residues. V was shortened by 2 bases and J by 6 bases, with 11 bases between the two germline ends. CDR3 nucleotide sequence: TGCAGTGCTAGAATATTGCGTTTCAATGAGCAGTTCTTC. Translated, it gives CSARILRFNEQFF.